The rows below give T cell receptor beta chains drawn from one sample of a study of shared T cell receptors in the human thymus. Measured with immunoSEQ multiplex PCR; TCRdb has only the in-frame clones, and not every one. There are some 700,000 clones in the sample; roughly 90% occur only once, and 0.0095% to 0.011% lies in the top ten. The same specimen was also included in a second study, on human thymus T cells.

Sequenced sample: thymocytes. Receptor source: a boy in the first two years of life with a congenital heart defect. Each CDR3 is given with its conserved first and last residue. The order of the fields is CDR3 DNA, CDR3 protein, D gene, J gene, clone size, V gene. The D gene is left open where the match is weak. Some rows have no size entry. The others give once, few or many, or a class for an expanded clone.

TGTGCCAGCAGCGCCGGACAGGGGGTGGAACTTGACTATGGCTACACCTTC,CASSAGQGVELDYGYTF,TRBD1,TRBJ1-2,.,TRBV11-2
TGTGCCAGCAGTGACAGGGAAATGAACGAGCAGTACTTC,CASSDREMNEQYF,.,TRBJ2-7,once,TRBV2
TGCAGTGCCATGGGGGGTTACGAGCAGTACTTC,CSAMGGYEQYF,.,TRBJ2-7,once,TRBV20-1
TGTGCCAGCAACCTAAAGCGGGAGGATGGCTATGAGCAGTTCTTC,CASNLKREDGYEQFF,TRBD2,TRBJ2-1,once,TRBV2
TGTGCCAGCAGTTGGAGTTGCAATCAGCCCCAGCATTTT,CASSWSCNQPQHF,.,TRBJ1-5,.,TRBV7-2
TGTGCCAGCAGTGAATGTGGGACTAGGACCGGGGAAGAGACCCAGTACTTC,CASSECGTRTGEETQYF,TRBD2,TRBJ2-5,.,TRBV6-1
TGCGCCAGCAGACCTTCCCGACAGGGATTCGGAAACACCATATATTTT,CASRPSRQGFGNTIYF,TRBD1,TRBJ1-3,few,TRBV4-3
TGTGCCAGCCAACCTAGCTCCTACGAGCAGTACTTC,CASQPSSYEQYF,.,TRBJ2-7,.,TRBV27
TGTGCCAGCAGTGTCCCTAGCGGGAGCCCCTACGAGCAGTACTTC,CASSVPSGSPYEQYF,TRBD2,TRBJ2-7,.,TRBV2
TGTGCCAGTAGCCTGACAGGGCGGAATGAAAAACTGTTTTTT,CASSLTGRNEKLFF,TRBD1,TRBJ1-4,few,TRBV19
TGTGCCAGCTCGCGACAGGGGAATCAGCCCCAGCATTTT,CASSRQGNQPQHF,TRBD1,TRBJ1-5,.,TRBV18
TGTGCCAGCAGCCCGGGACAGCAACCCTACGAGCAGTACTTC,CASSPGQQPYEQYF,TRBD1,TRBJ2-7,.,TRBV6-7
TGCAGCGTTCACCCAAGACTAGCGGGAGCTAGCAATGAGCAGTTCTTC,CSVHPRLAGASNEQFF,TRBD2,TRBJ2-1,.,TRBV29-1
TGTGCCAGCAGCCGAGCGGAGCGACCCGGGGAGCTGTTTTTT,CASSRAERPGELFF,.,TRBJ2-2,.,TRBV28
TGTGCCAGCAGCCCGGAGAGCTCCTACGAGCAGTACTTC,CASSPESSYEQYF,.,TRBJ2-7,.,TRBV25-1
TGTGCCAGCAGCTTGAAGGGGTCTGGGGCCAACGTCCTGACTTTC,CASSLKGSGANVLTF,.,TRBJ2-6,.,TRBV5-4
TGCGCCAGCAGCCCATTTACGGGGAGCTCCTACAATGAGCAGTTCTTC,CASSPFTGSSYNEQFF,.,TRBJ2-1,.,TRBV5-1
TGTGCCAGCAGCCTAGAATTCCTCAATGAGCAGTTCTTC,CASSLEFLNEQFF,.,TRBJ2-1,.,TRBV7-2
TGTGCCAGCAGCACTAGAGGTCTAAACAGGGGATTCTCGTACGAGCAGTACTTC,CASSTRGLNRGFSYEQYF,TRBD1,TRBJ2-7,.,TRBV16
TGTGCCAGCAGCTCCGGGACACCGGTTTATGGCTACACCTTC,CASSSGTPVYGYTF,.,TRBJ1-2,.,TRBV11-2
TGTGCCAGCAGCTCCCGGGGGTCGACTAGCGAAGATACGCAGTATTTT,CASSSRGSTSEDTQYF,TRBD2,TRBJ2-3,.,TRBV7-2
TGTGCCAGCAGCTCGGAGTTCGCGGGGGCGGGTCACGAGCAGTACTTC,CASSSEFAGAGHEQYF,.,TRBJ2-7,.,TRBV7-2
TGTGCCAGCAGCATTACTAGCGGGATGGGAAACACCGGGGAGCTGTTTTTT,CASSITSGMGNTGELFF,TRBD2,TRBJ2-2,.,TRBV5-4
TGCGCCAGCAGCCAAGGAAGAGCGGGAGCCTACACAGATACGCAGTATTTT,CASSQGRAGAYTDTQYF,TRBD2,TRBJ2-3,.,TRBV4-3
TGCGCCAGCAGCCACCACCTCCGGACAGGCCTGTCCTACGAGCAGTACTTC,CASSHHLRTGLSYEQYF,TRBD1,TRBJ2-7,.,TRBV4-1
TGTGCTAGTCTCGGGGGAGGCTACACCTTC,CASLGGGYTF,.,TRBJ1-2,.,TRBV12-5
TGTGCCAGCAGCGCGACCGGGACAGGGGACCTAAGCCAAATGAACACTGAAGCTTTCTTT,CASSATGTGDLSQMNTEAFF,TRBD1,TRBJ1-1,.,TRBV4-2
TGTGCCAGCAGCCCCAAAAAGGGGTCCGAAGAGACCCAGTACTTC,CASSPKKGSEETQYF,.,TRBJ2-5,.,TRBV21-1
TGTGCCAGCAGCCATTCTCCGGGACAGGCCCCTCCGGAAGCTTTCTTT,CASSHSPGQAPPEAFF,TRBD1,TRBJ1-1,.,TRBV14
TGCGCCAGCAGCCAAGACGAATGGGACAGGGAACCAACTTCTCCTGGGGCCAACGTCCTGACTTTC,CASSQDEWDREPTSPGANVLTF,TRBD1,TRBJ2-6,.,TRBV4-3